The 28 T cell receptor beta chains given below trace back to one sample, sequenced in a study of tissue T cells after allogeneic stem cell transplantation. Here immunoSEQ multiplex PCR was the method, and the copy in TCRdb shows in-frame clones only, minus some. This table holds 7,000 to 9,500 clones, 60% to 80% found once. Sequenced sample: blood. Receptors originate from a female BALB/c mouse in good health. As its MHC haplotype, the strain has H2-d.

Concerning this clone itself: The gene symbols are mouse symbols. The read halts 1 residue ahead of the CDR3 end, with the missing end drawn from the germline J gene. The V call is TRBV19, the J call TRBJ2-5; 9 nucleotides agree with TRBD1. V lost 3 bases, J lost 6 bases, and 8 bases stayed unmatched. The CDR3 is made up of 15 amino acids. The germline V gene encodes CDR1 FNHDT and CDR2 SITEND (reference sequence). The sequenced part of the CDR3 DNA is TGTGCCAGCAGTACCTACAGGGGGCGCGAGGACACCCAGTAC. Translation: CASSTYRGREDTQY. The entire CDR3 reads CASSTYRGREDTQYF.

This clone was seen more than once but under ten times. Mouse gene names and germline throughout. Coverage ceases 1 residue before the CDR3 finishes, and the germline J gene fills in the end. The chain links TRBV13-2 to TRBJ1-5, with D unclear. Germline V gene sequence: CDR1 NNHNN, CDR2 SYGAGS (reference sequence). The CDR3 contains 11 residues. The germline V and J ends were trimmed by 7 bases and 0 bases, with 2 bases remaining between them. The sequenced part of the CDR3 DNA is TGTGCCAGCCATAACAACCAGGCTCCGCTT. This encodes CASHNNQAPL. The entire CDR3 reads CASHNNQAPLF.

This clone was picked up a small number of times. Mouse gene names and germline throughout. The read terminates 1 residue ahead of where the CDR3 ends, so the germline J gene completes it. V and J are TRBV19 and TRBJ1-5, with a weak D call TRBD1 (5 bases). CDR1 FNHDT and CDR2 SITEND come from the germline V gene (reference sequence). The CDR3 is made up of 14 amino acids. With 4 bases removed from V and 0 bases from J, the gap between germline ends came to 8 bases. The CDR3 loop reads CASSRQYNNQAPLF. The sequenced CDR3 bases are TGTGCCAGCAGTCGACAGTATAACAACCAGGCTCCGCTT.

Details on this clone: The genes are named according to mouse. The missing CDR3 end, 1 residue past where the read stops, is filled in from the germline J gene. This sequence joins TRBV31 and TRBJ1-3; 11 bases agree with TRBD1. The germline CDR1 and CDR2 sequences are GKSSPN and SITVG. This CDR3 region has 14 residues. Trimming removed 5 bases from V and 2 bases from J; junction bases left unmatched: 2. The CDR3 is CAWGQGATGNTLYF. Partial CDR3 DNA: TGTGCCTGGGGACAGGGGGCAACTGGAAATACGCTCTAT.

Of note for this clone: Gene names are mouse gene names. The read halts 1 residue ahead of the CDR3 end, with the missing end drawn from the germline J gene. This sequence joins TRBV4 and TRBJ2-1; possible D gene TRBD1, 5 bases. Trimming cost V 5 bases and J 3 bases, with 11 bases left between them. The CDR3 totals 14 residues. The germline V gene has CDR1 LGHDT and CDR2 YNNKQL (reference sequence). The DNA read from the CDR3 is TGTGCCAGCAGCCCCCGACAGACCTATGCTGAGCAGTTC. Its translation is CASSPRQTYAEQF. The whole CDR3 reads CASSPRQTYAEQFF. The full variable domain, its missing parts supplied by reference TRBV4 and TRBJ2-1, is ETAVFQTPNYHVTQVGNEVSFNCKQTLGHDTMYWYKQDSKKLLKIMFSYNNKQLIVNETVPRRFSPQSSDKAHLNLRIKSVEPEDSAVYLCASSPRQTYAEQFFGPGTRLTVL.

A note on this clone: Germline and genes here are mouse. Read data end 1 residue before the CDR3 end; the end is taken from the germline J gene. V and J are TRBV2 and TRBJ2-4; the D is unclear. The CDR3 is 15 residues long. Trimming pared 0 bases from V and 1 base from J, leaving 8 bases between. Looked up from germline, CDR1 is LGHNA and CDR2 is YSYQKL. CDR3 DNA (partial): TGTGCCAGCAGCCAAGATTCCCGGGGTCAAAACACCTTGTAC. Protein: CASSQDSRGQNTLY. The entire CDR3 protein is CASSQDSRGQNTLYF.

A note on this clone: Gene names refer to mouse genes. The CDR3 extends 1 residue past the end of the read, so its final part is completed from the germline J gene. This chain connects TRBV13-3 to TRBJ2-3; 10 bases fit TRBD1. Germline values: CDR1 NNHDY, CDR2 SYVADS. Losses at the gene ends were 6 bases for V and 1 base for J; bases not matched to a gene: 2. The CDR3 has 14 amino acids. The CDR3 here is CASKTGGGAETLYF. The CDR3 bases that were read are TGTGCCAGCAAGACAGGGGGCGGTGCAGAAACGCTGTAT.

Regarding this clone: These gene names are mouse names. The read is 1 residue too short to cover the CDR3 end, so that end is filled in from the germline J gene. V and J are TRBV19 and TRBJ1-1; 7 bases agree with TRBD1. Germline V gives CDR1 FNHDT, CDR2 SITEND (reference sequence). The V segment lost 8 bases and the J segment 1 base; nucleotides outside the gene matches: 8. The CDR3 consists of 14 residues. CDR3 residues: CASVPGQKNTEVFF. The covered CDR3 bases are TGTGCCAGTGTCCCGGGACAGAAAAACACAGAAGTCTTC.

For this clone: The germline and genes are mouse ones. With the read ending 1 residue before the CDR3 end, the germline J gene is used to fill in that end. The V call is TRBV13-1, the J call TRBJ2-7, with D perhaps TRBD2 (7 bases). Germline CDR1 NSHNY, CDR2 SYGAGN. The CDR3 is 11 amino acids. The ends were cut back, 5 bases at V and 7 bases at J, with 10 bases in the middle. The part of the CDR3 DNA that was read is TGTGCCAGCAGCCCTGGGGGCGAACAGTAC. This gives the protein CASSPGGEQY. The whole CDR3 protein is CASSPGGEQYF.

As concerns this clone: Mouse gene names and germline throughout. Sequencing ends 1 residue short of the CDR3 end; the germline J gene provides the rest. The chain joins TRBV13-1 to TRBJ2-5, with D hard to call. The CDR3 contains 11 residues. Germline-derived CDR1 and CDR2 are NSHNY and SYGAGN. V shed 5 bases and J shed 2 bases, with 3 bases lying between them. CDR3: CASSVQDTQYF. The DNA read from the CDR3 is TGTGCCAGCAGCGTCCAAGACACCCAGTAC.

Comment on this clone: The listed genes are named as in mouse. Read coverage stops 1 residue before the CDR3 terminus; the germline J gene supplies the remainder. The genes are TRBV19 and TRBJ2-7; the match to TRBD2 covers 9 bases. CDR3 length: 14 amino acids. J lost 3 bases, V lost 4 bases, and 5 bases had no gene match. Per the germline V gene, CDR1 is FNHDT and CDR2 is SITEND (reference sequence). Incomplete CDR3 DNA: TGTGCCAGCAGTCCCGGGACTGGGAGCTATGAACAGTAC. Its protein product is CASSPGTGSYEQY. The entire CDR3 is CASSPGTGSYEQYF. The variable domain in full, with the rest retrieved from reference TRBV19 and TRBJ2-7, is GGIITQTPKFLIGQEGQKLTLKCQQNFNHDTMYWYRQDSGKGLRLIYYSITENDLQKGDLSEGYDASREKKSSFSLTVTSAQKNEMAVFLCASSPGTGSYEQYFGPGTRLTVL.

In this sample, this clone turned up a few times. Gene names refer to mouse genes. The DNA ends 1 residue before the CDR3 does, and the rest of the CDR3 is filled in from the germline J gene. The V call is TRBV4, the J call TRBJ2-2, with TRBD2 identical over 12 bases. The CDR3 runs 16 residues. With V trimmed by 7 bases and J by 4 bases, 7 bases remained unmatched. Germline values: CDR1 LGHDT, CDR2 YNNKQL (reference sequence). CDR3 DNA (partial): TGTGCCAGCATCCGACTGGGGGGGCAGAGCACCGGGCAGCTCTAC. Its translation is CASIRLGGQSTGQLY. The full CDR3 reads CASIRLGGQSTGQLYF.

With respect to this clone: Gene names and germline refer to mouse. The read gets to within 1 residue of the CDR3 end, and the germline J gene fills in the rest. The rearrangement joins TRBV20 to TRBJ2-7; 9 bases fit TRBD1. The CDR3 contains 13 residues. V dropped 1 base and J dropped 3; count of bases not matched to a gene: 1. Germline assignment: CDR1 GFQATS and CDR2 STVNSAI. The CDR3 spells CGARGGQGYEQYF. CDR3 DNA, as far as it was read: TGTGGTGCTAGGGGGGGACAGGGCTATGAACAGTAC.

Points on this clone: The genes and germline here are from mouse. Read sequence stops 1 residue before the CDR3 end, and the germline J gene provides the missing end. J is TRBJ2-4 and V is TRBV19; TRBD1 might be the D (5 bases). V gave up 0 bases and J gave up 5 bases, with 10 bases separating them. This CDR3 has 14 amino acids. CDR1 and CDR2 (germline): FNHDT, SITEND (reference sequence). The covered CDR3 bases are TGTGCCAGCAGTATAGAGGGGAAGGGAAACACCTTGTAC. This encodes CASSIEGKGNTLY. The entire CDR3 protein reads CASSIEGKGNTLYF.

Comments on this clone: Gene names refer to mouse genes. The CDR3 end lies 1 residue beyond the end of the read and is filled in from the germline J gene. The chain employs TRBV13-1 and TRBJ2-1, with D unresolved. CDR3 length: 14 residues. With 1 base removed from V and 3 bases from J, the gap between germline ends came to 8 bases. The germline CDR1 and CDR2 sequences are NSHNY and SYGAGN. Here the CDR3 reads CASSDRELYAEQFF. The part of the CDR3 DNA that was read is TGTGCCAGCAGTGATCGGGAACTCTATGCTGAGCAGTTC.

In regard to this clone: The genes and germline here are from mouse. Read sequence stops 1 residue before the CDR3 end, and the germline J gene provides the missing end. The chain recombines TRBV13-1 with TRBJ1-4; D may be TRBD1 (5 bases). The germline V gene encodes CDR1 NSHNY and CDR2 SYGAGN. This CDR3 is 14 amino acids long. Trimming took off 2 bases at V and 7 bases at J, with 12 bases between the two ends. CDR3 protein: CASSERDPSERLFF. The part of the CDR3 DNA that was read is TGTGCCAGCAGTGAGAGGGACCCCTCCGAAAGATTATTT.

This clone was detected a few times. Each gene name is a mouse one. The read ends 1 residue early relative to the CDR3; the germline J gene fills the gap. V is TRBV1 and J is TRBJ2-7; tentatively, D is TRBD1 (6 bases). The CDR3 has 13 amino acids. V gave up 6 bases and J gave up 0 bases, with 9 bases separating them. Germline V gene sequence: CDR1 NSQYPW, CDR2 LRSPGD (reference sequence). This CDR3 reads CTCRRDTSYEQYF. The part of the CDR3 DNA that was read is TGCACCTGCAGGAGGGACACCTCCTATGAACAGTAC.

Note on this clone: The gene names given are mouse names. The read ends 1 residue before the CDR3 terminus; that terminus is restored from the germline J gene. J is TRBJ2-4 and V is TRBV2; the match to TRBD2 covers 9 bases. CDR1 is LGHNA, CDR2 YSYQKL, per germline. The junction had 2 bases not matched to a gene; V was cut back by 0 bases and J by 4 bases. This CDR3 spans 15 amino acids. CDR3: CASSQDLGGENTLYF. Partial CDR3 DNA: TGTGCCAGCAGCCAAGATCTGGGGGGGGAAAACACCTTGTAC. Using reference TRBV2 and TRBJ2-4 for the parts outside the CDR3, the full variable domain is DPKIIQKPKYLVAVTGSEKILICEQYLGHNAMYWYRQSAKKPLEFMFSYSYQKLMDNQTASSRFQPQSSKKNHLDLQITALKPDDSATYFCASSQDLGGENTLYFGAGTRLSVL.

In the case of this clone: Genes and germline come from the mouse. The read terminates 1 residue ahead of where the CDR3 ends, so the germline J gene completes it. The chain is built from TRBV20 and TRBJ2-3, with 8 nucleotides matching TRBD2. Trimming at V came to 6 bases and at J to 5 bases, leaving 7 bases not matched to a gene. Germline values: CDR1 GFQATS, CDR2 STVNSAI. CDR3 length: 13 amino acids. The sequenced part of the CDR3 DNA is TGTGGTGCCAGGTTGGGGGGGGAAGAAACGCTGTAT. Translated: CGARLGGEETLY. The entire CDR3 is CGARLGGEETLYF.

This clone was observed once. Mouse gene names apply. The CDR3 is cut off 1 residue early in the read; its end comes from the germline J gene. The rearrangement links TRBV1 to TRBJ2-2; D possibly corresponds to TRBD2 (7 bases). Germline-derived CDR1 and CDR2 are NSQYPW and LRSPGD (reference sequence). CDR3 length equals 16 residues. Trimming cost V 0 bases and J 3 bases, with 11 bases left between them. The CDR3 is CTCSADLGADTGQLYF. The DNA read from the CDR3 is TGCACCTGCAGTGCAGATCTGGGGGCAGACACCGGGCAGCTCTAC.

On this clone: The gene symbols are mouse symbols. The read halts 1 residue ahead of the CDR3 end, with the missing end drawn from the germline J gene. The chain combines TRBV1 with TRBJ2-3; no definite D call. CDR3 length equals 14 residues. V lost 3 bases and J lost 0, with 7 bases in between. Germline V CDR1 and CDR2: NSQYPW, LRSPGD (reference sequence). Partial CDR3 DNA: TGCACCTGCAGTGCTCCATCTAGTGCAGAAACGCTGTAT. It is translated as CTCSAPSSAETLY. In full, the CDR3 reads CTCSAPSSAETLYF.

About this clone: Genes here carry mouse names. The sequenced fragment ends 1 residue before the CDR3 boundary, so the rest is inferred from the germline J gene. The chain links TRBV4 to TRBJ2-3; TRBD2 matches at 7 bases. Germline V gene lookup returns CDR1 LGHDT and CDR2 YNNKQL (reference sequence). CDR3 length equals 15 residues. Unmatched junction bases numbered 5, after V lost 5 bases and J lost 0 bases. The CDR3 protein is CASSNWGSSAETLYF. CDR3 DNA, as far as it was read: TGTGCCAGCAGCAACTGGGGCTCTAGTGCAGAAACGCTGTAT.

In the case of this clone: Germline and genes here are mouse. The sequence runs out 1 residue before the end of the CDR3; the remainder is reconstructed from the germline J gene. This chain joins TRBV19 and TRBJ1-5; the D gene is possibly TRBD1 (5 bases). The germline V gene has CDR1 FNHDT and CDR2 SITEND (reference sequence). The CDR3 runs 14 residues. Trimming cost V 0 bases and J 3 bases, with 7 bases left between them. The chain's CDR3 is CASSIGGRNQAPLF. Partial CDR3 DNA: TGTGCCAGCAGTATAGGGGGCCGCAACCAGGCTCCGCTT.

This clone was seen more than once but under ten times. Mouse names are used for the genes. The CDR3 goes on 1 residue after the read ends, and that part is filled in from the germline J gene. This sequence joins TRBV2 and TRBJ2-7; D perhaps matches TRBD1 (6 bases). This CDR3 is built from 11 residues. CDR1 and CDR2 (germline): LGHNA, YSYQKL. Between the trimmed V and J ends, which lost 0 bases and 9 bases, there was a span of 6 bases. The sequenced CDR3 bases are TGTGCCAGCAGCCAAGACAGGGGACAGTAC. As protein: CASSQDRGQY. The entire CDR3 protein is CASSQDRGQYF.

Remarks on this clone: Gene names refer to mouse genes. Read data end 1 residue before the CDR3 end; the end is taken from the germline J gene. The chain recombines TRBV5 with TRBJ1-5, with D perhaps matching TRBD1 (5 bases). With 4 bases removed from V and 6 bases from J, the gap between germline ends came to 10 bases. This CDR3 region has 13 residues. Germline CDR1 LGHNA, CDR2 YNLKQL (reference sequence). The DNA read from the CDR3 is TGTGCCAGCAGCCCCGGACAAACCCAGGCTCCGCTT. This translates into CASSPGQTQAPL. The full CDR3 protein reads CASSPGQTQAPLF.

Concerning this clone: Mouse germline and gene names are used. The read falls 1 residue short of the CDR3 end, and the missing part is taken from the germline J gene. The chain uses TRBV13-2 and TRBJ1-1; 7 positions match TRBD1. V lost 0 bases to trimming and J lost 4 bases; unmatched junction nucleotides: 6. The CDR3 sequence is 15 residues long. Germline CDR1 NNHNN, CDR2 SYGAGS (reference sequence). CDR3 bases read: TGTGCCAGCGGTGATGCGAGGGGGCGGGGCACAGAAGTCTTC. Its translation: CASGDARGRGTEVF. The CDR3 as a whole reads CASGDARGRGTEVFF.

As to this clone: The genes are named according to mouse. The read comes to an end 1 residue before the CDR3 does, leaving the germline J gene to fill in the end. This chain uses TRBV20 with TRBJ1-1; the D is unclear. Trimming removed 7 bases from V and 0 bases from J, with 6 bases in between. The germline gives CDR1 GFQATS, CDR2 STVNSAI. The CDR3 extends over 11 amino acids. The covered CDR3 bases are TGTGGTGGACACACAAACACAGAAGTCTTC. Translating gives CGGHTNTEVF. The full CDR3 is CGGHTNTEVFF.

In regard to this clone: Gene labels here are mouse ones. From the germline J gene comes the end of the CDR3, since the read stops 1 residue before it. The gene calls are TRBV13-2 and TRBJ2-5, with 9 bases identical to TRBD2. V lost 4 bases and J lost 2; bases outside the gene matches: 2. Germline loops: CDR1 NNHNN, CDR2 SYGAGS (reference sequence). The CDR3 runs to 14 residues. CDR3 residues: CASGRLGVQDTQYF. The CDR3 bases that were read are TGTGCCAGCGGTCGACTGGGGGTCCAAGACACCCAGTAC.